This T cell receptor (beta chain) was sequenced for a study of shared clonotypes between healthy human individuals. The germline V gene has CDR1 SGHVS and CDR2 FNYEAQ. V was clipped by 5 bases and J by 9 bases, with 16 bases between them. This CDR3 has 13 amino acids. Produced via immunoSEQ multiplex PCR; TCRdb's table is partial and in-frame only. This sample carries about 700,000 clones, around 67% of them seen once, and the ten largest clones take more than 1.5%. A word on this clone: Its antigen is not known.

Regarding the study as a whole: Between a few donors, naive CD4 clonotypes were shared at a level of about 5%.

The receptor was derived from a woman younger than 45 in good health. The J gene is TRBJ2-5, the V gene TRBV7-6; D could derive from TRBD1 or TRBD2 (7 bases each). Sequenced: memory CD4+ T cells sorted from blood. Subset here: CD45RA-negative fraction. The CDR3 DNA is TGTGCCAGCAGCCAGGGGGGGAGCAGCCCCCAGTACTTC. It encodes CASSQGGSSPQYF.